This TCR beta chain was sequenced in a study of blood T cell repertoires in COVID-19. The data were produced by immunoSEQ multiplex PCR, yet TCRdb's version contains in-frame clones alone and is incomplete. Here the sample spans about 180,000 clones, 65% to 90% being singletons. CDR3 length: 14 amino acids. Trimming cost V 6 bases and J 5 bases, with 14 bases left between them. CDR1 and CDR2 (germline): MNHEY, SVGAGI. The sample consisted of peripheral blood. The J gene is TRBJ2-4, the V gene TRBV6-5, with D maybe TRBD1 (6 bases). This sequence originates from a man between 45 and 60 years old with active or convalescent COVID-19. In nucleotides, the CDR3 is TGTGCCAGCAGAATCACAGGGAAAGAAAACATTCAGTACTTC. This codes for CASRITGKENIQYF.